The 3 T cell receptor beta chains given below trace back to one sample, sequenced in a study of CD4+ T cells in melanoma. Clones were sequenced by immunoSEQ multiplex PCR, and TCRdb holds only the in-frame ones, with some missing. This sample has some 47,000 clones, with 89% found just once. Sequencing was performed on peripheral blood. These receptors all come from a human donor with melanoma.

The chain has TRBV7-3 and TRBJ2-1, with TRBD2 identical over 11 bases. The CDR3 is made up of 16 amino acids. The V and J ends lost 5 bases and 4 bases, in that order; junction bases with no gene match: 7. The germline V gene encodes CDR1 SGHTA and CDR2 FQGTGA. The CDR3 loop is CASSHDSSGGYNEQFF. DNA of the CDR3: TGTGCCAGCAGCCACGACTCTAGCGGGGGGTACAATGAGCAGTTCTTC.

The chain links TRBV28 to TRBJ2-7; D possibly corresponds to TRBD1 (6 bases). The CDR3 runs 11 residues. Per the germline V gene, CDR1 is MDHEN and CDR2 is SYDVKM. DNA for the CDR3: TGTGGCTCCAGGGGCGCCTACGAGCAGTACTTC. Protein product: CGSRGAYEQYF.

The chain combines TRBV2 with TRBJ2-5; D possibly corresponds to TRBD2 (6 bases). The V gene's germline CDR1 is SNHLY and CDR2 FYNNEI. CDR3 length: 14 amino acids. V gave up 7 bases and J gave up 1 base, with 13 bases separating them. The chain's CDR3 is CASIRDFGQETQYF. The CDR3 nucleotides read TGTGCCAGCATCCGGGACTTCGGCCAAGAGACCCAGTACTTC.